The 18 T cell receptor beta chains reported below all come from one sample, sequenced in a study of CD8 T cells in Susac syndrome. It was with random hexamers that about 0.45 to 1 ug RNA was reverse transcribed. TCRdb analysed the immunoSEQ multiplex PCR reads with MiXCR anew, one entry per CDR3 protein. The table has 100,000 to 150,000 distinct CDR3 sequences, around 95% seen once. Sequences were obtained from CD8+ T cells from PBMCs. The receptors derive from a human donor with Susac syndrome.

The gene calls are TRBV6-1 and TRBJ1-2; D unresolved. This CDR3 has 15 amino acids. CDR1 and CDR2 (germline): MNHNS, SASEGT. V lost 6 bases, J lost 6 bases, and 20 bases lay in between. Written as DNA, the CDR3 is TGTGCCAGCAGCGCCTATCAAGGGAGAACTGATGGCTACACCTTC. It codes for CASSAYQGRTDGYTF.

The gene calls are TRBV30 and TRBJ2-7; D ambiguous. Germline V gene sequence: CDR1 GTSNPN, CDR2 SVGIG (reference sequence). The germline V and J ends were trimmed by 3 bases and 6 bases, with 18 bases remaining between them. There are 14 residues in the CDR3. The CDR3 reads CAWRPRTGRFEQYF. The CDR3 DNA reads TGTGCCTGGAGACCCCGGACCGGTCGATTCGAGCAGTACTTC.

The chain couples TRBV4-1 to TRBJ2-7; D uncertain. This CDR3 comprises 13 residues. CDR1 is MGHRA and CDR2 is YSYEKL in the germline V gene. V lost 0 bases, J lost 1 base, and 4 bases lay in between. This chain's CDR3 is CASSQDGSYEQYF. As DNA, the CDR3 is TGCGCCAGCAGCCAAGATGGATCCTACGAGCAGTACTTC.

The chain uses TRBV10-3 and TRBJ1-6, with a tentative D call TRBD1 (5 bases). Per the germline V gene, CDR1 is ENHRY and CDR2 is SYGVKD. V lost 6 bases and J lost 8, with 14 bases in between. This CDR3 region has 14 residues. CDR3 amino acids: CAISDGGEYSPLHF. As DNA, the CDR3 is TGTGCCATCAGCGATGGGGGGGAGTATTCACCCCTCCACTTT.

This clonotype was found a few times. The V and J genes are TRBV5-1 and TRBJ2-3, with D unresolved. This CDR3 is 12 amino acids long. From germline, CDR1 is SGHRS and CDR2 YFSETQ. V shed 0 bases and J shed 6 bases, with 5 bases lying between them. As DNA, the CDR3 is TGCGCCAGCAGCTTGGCCCCGGATACGCAGTATTTT. It codes for CASSLAPDTQYF.

The chain has TRBV12-3 or TRBV12-4 and TRBJ2-1; 7 nucleotides agree with TRBD2. The CDR3 extends over 14 amino acids. The ends lost 9 bases at V and 0 bases at J; junction bases unmatched: 5. CDR3 in DNA: TGTGCCAGTAATCGGGGGGTCTCCTACAATGAGCAGTTCTTC. This translates into CASNRGVSYNEQFF.

This chain links TRBV7-9 with TRBJ2-7, with 9 bases identical to TRBD2. CDR1 is SEHNR and CDR2 is FQNEAQ in the germline V gene (reference sequence). The CDR3 spans 17 residues. J lost 7 bases, V lost 1 base, and 14 bases had no gene match. The CDR3 sequence: CASSLGVAGGSGREQYF. In DNA form, the CDR3 reads TGTGCCAGCAGCTTAGGAGTGGCGGGAGGGTCCGGAAGGGAGCAGTACTTC.

The rearrangement uses TRBV30 and TRBJ2-3; 7 bases are shared with TRBD1. The V segment lost 3 bases and the J segment 4 bases; nucleotides outside the gene matches: 7. The CDR3 loop spans 14 amino acids. Germline CDR1 GTSNPN, CDR2 SVGIG (reference sequence). Here the CDR3 reads CAWRKRGPSDTQYF. CDR3 sequence (DNA): TGTGCCTGGAGGAAGAGGGGGCCGTCAGATACGCAGTATTTT.

The chain has TRBV4-1 and TRBJ1-4; TRBD1 agrees at 8 bases. Trimming removed 0 bases from V and 8 bases from J; junction bases left unmatched: 8. CDR1 is MGHRA and CDR2 is YSYEKL in the germline V gene. The CDR3 sequence is 16 residues long. The CDR3 nucleotides read TGCGCCAGCAGCCAAGATAGCACAGGGGGATACGAAAAACTGTTTTTT. It translates to CASSQDSTGGYEKLFF.

J is TRBJ2-4 and V is TRBV6-5; D is possibly TRBD2 (5 bases). Germline CDR1 reads MNHEY; CDR2 reads SVGAGI. The CDR3 spans 16 residues. Trimming shortened V by 0 bases and J by 6 bases, and 15 bases separated the two germline ends. CDR3 protein: CASSYSERPEGNIQYF. The DNA of the CDR3 is TGTGCCAGCAGTTACTCAGAGAGACCCGAGGGAAACATTCAGTACTTC.

This clonotype was counted a single time. The gene calls are TRBV20-1 and TRBJ2-3, with unresolved D. This CDR3 contains 15 residues. Germline CDR1 and CDR2: DFQATT and SNEGSKA (reference sequence). V gave up 3 bases and J gave up 0 bases, with 13 bases separating them. This chain's CDR3 is CSASPAARSTDTQYF. CDR3 nucleotide sequence: TGCAGTGCTAGTCCGGCGGCTAGGAGCACAGATACGCAGTATTTT.

The V gene is TRBV29-1, the J gene TRBJ2-7; D gene ambiguous. This CDR3 spans 13 amino acids. Germline CDR1 reads SQVTM; CDR2 reads ANQGSEA. V lost 7 bases and J lost 3, with 16 bases in between. The CDR3 loop is CSARSAESYEQYF. As DNA, the CDR3 is TGCAGCGCCCGATCGGCGGAAAGCTACGAGCAGTACTTC.

The chain links TRBV6-5 to TRBJ2-7; 7 bases fit TRBD1. The V and J ends lost 3 bases and 7 bases, in that order; junction bases with no gene match: 9. Germline V gene sequence: CDR1 MNHEY, CDR2 SVGAGI. The CDR3 is 14 residues long. The CDR3 spells CASSYSDREREQYF. CDR3 bases: TGTGCCAGCAGTTATTCAGACAGGGAACGGGAGCAGTACTTC.

The genes are TRBV20-1 and TRBJ2-7; D not resolved. Between the trimmed V and J ends, which lost 4 bases and 1 base, there was a span of 17 bases. The CDR3 is 15 residues long. CDR1 is DFQATT and CDR2 is SNEGSKA in the germline V gene (reference sequence). CDR3 coding DNA: TGCAGTGCTAAACCTGAACGGTTACTATCCTACGAGCAGTACTTC. Its protein product is CSAKPERLLSYEQYF.

The gene calls are TRBV3-1 and TRBJ2-7, with D uncertain. The CDR3 spans 13 residues. Per germline, CDR1 LGHDT and CDR2 YNNKEL (reference sequence). V lost 1 base, J lost 1 base, and 5 bases lay in between. CDR3 nucleotide sequence: TGTGCCAGCAGCCAAGGACCTTCCTACGAGCAGTACTTC. It specifies CASSQGPSYEQYF.

The chain employs TRBV7-9 and TRBJ2-3, with 7 bases identical to TRBD2. There are 14 residues in the CDR3. CDR1 is SEHNR and CDR2 is FQNEAQ in the germline V gene (reference sequence). Trimming took 5 bases from V and 3 from J; bases not matched to a gene: 5. CDR3 bases: TGTGCCAGCAGCCACTCGGGGGGAACAGATACGCAGTATTTT. Protein: CASSHSGGTDTQYF. Drawing the rest from reference TRBV7-9 and TRBJ2-3, the complete variable domain is DTGVSQNPRHKITKRGQNVTFRCDPISEHNRLYWYRQTLGQGPEFLTYFQNEAQLEKSRLLSDRFSAERPKGSFSTLEIQRTEQGDSAMYLCASSHSGGTDTQYFGPGTRLTVL.

V usage is TRBV6-1 and J usage is TRBJ2-1; D gene ambiguous. This CDR3 contains 13 residues. V was cut by 4 bases and J by 9 bases, with 13 bases left in between. Germline loops: CDR1 MNHNS, CDR2 SASEGT. In nucleotides, the CDR3 is TGTGCCAGCAGTGCCTCCGCCGAGGCTGAGCAGTTCTTC. Protein: CASSASAEAEQFF.

This clonotype was detected a few times. The chain recombines TRBV12-3 or TRBV12-4 with TRBJ1-2; weak D call: TRBD1 (6 bases). This CDR3 spans 13 amino acids. V shed 4 bases and J shed 5 bases, with 11 bases lying between them. This CDR3 reads CASSSDSGYGYTF. CDR3 nucleotides: TGTGCCAGCAGTTCGGACAGTGGATATGGCTACACCTTC.